This is a list of T cell receptor beta chains from one sample in a study of T cell repertoires in cytomegalovirus infection. For these TCRs, the target antigens are not known. TCRdb redid the calling of the reads with MiXCR, one entry per CDR3 protein. The table records approximately 300,000 distinct CDR3 sequences, 25% to 35% of them present only once. Sequences were derived from cultured PBMCs, sampled from culture after CMV antigen stimulation. The source is a human donor in good health (CMV status not recorded). Some clones in this sample may be carry-over from other donors' samples. The CDR3 runs from the conserved cysteine through the conserved F or W. D genes are given only for firm matches.

V gene,D gene,J gene,CDR3 protein
TRBV28,TRBD1,TRBJ1-2,CASTVPDDRVYGYTF
TRBV7-6,-,TRBJ2-7,CASSRGRQGRGLSSYEQYF
TRBV5-4,TRBD2,TRBJ2-3,CASRSGASGDSTDTQYF
TRBV24-1,TRBD1,TRBJ2-3,CATARTRDRSPDTQYF
TRBV14,-,TRBJ2-2,CASSRLVPGELFF
TRBV7-9,TRBD1,TRBJ1-4,CASSPDRVGEKLFF
TRBV7-9,TRBD1,TRBJ1-1,CASSPAGQGIDEAFF
TRBV7-8,TRBD2,TRBJ2-4,CASSLGLAGLAKNIQYF
TRBV4-1,TRBD2,TRBJ2-1,CASSQEVARGGQFF
TRBV2,-,TRBJ1-1,CASRQNTGNTEAFF
TRBV4-2,-,TRBJ2-7,CASSQVRGLTGYEQYF
TRBV12-3/TRBV12-4,TRBD1,TRBJ2-1,CASTYRDRNNEQFF
TRBV11-1,TRBD2,TRBJ2-5,CASSPRLAGGETQYF
TRBV7-8,TRBD1,TRBJ2-7,CASSVQGVPYEQYF
TRBV9,TRBD2,TRBJ2-5,CASSLAGLAGQETQYF
TRBV19,-,TRBJ1-1,CATLGGTANTEAFF
TRBV12-3/TRBV12-4,-,TRBJ2-7,CASSLSGELVHEQYF
TRBV3-1,TRBD2,TRBJ2-1,CASSGTSASYNEQFF
TRBV5-6,-,TRBJ2-1,CASTLVNEQFF
TRBV28,-,TRBJ2-2,CASLGLRANTGELFF
TRBV6-6,TRBD1,TRBJ2-5,CASRDRVETQYF
TRBV2,TRBD2,TRBJ2-3,CASNRRAGGLSTDTQYF
TRBV15,-,TRBJ2-5,CATSSRVWETQYF
TRBV11-2,-,TRBJ2-3,CASSASPAARDPTDTQYF
TRBV11-1,-,TRBJ2-3,CASSSRDLTDTQYF
TRBV10-3,-,TRBJ1-1,CASGQLNTEAFF
TRBV20-1,TRBD2,TRBJ2-4,CSARDLTSGRKAGQYF
TRBV28,-,TRBJ2-1,CASNPTPLGFNEQFF
TRBV19,-,TRBJ2-2,CASSMGGLNTGELFF
TRBV7-9,-,TRBJ1-4,CASSVGPTTNEKLFF
TRBV7-8,-,TRBJ2-7,CASSLWLVEYYEQYF
TRBV19,TRBD1,TRBJ1-5,CASSSATGNQPQHF
TRBV5-1,TRBD2,TRBJ2-3,CASSWLAGTDTQYF
TRBV6-1,-,TRBJ1-2,CASSERPVLINYGYTF
TRBV3-1,TRBD1,TRBJ1-6,CASSPTRTGSPLHF
TRBV19,-,TRBJ2-1,CASKSEWAEAYNEQFF
TRBV15,-,TRBJ2-1,CATSRVPVGYNEQFF
TRBV4-1,-,TRBJ1-1,CASSQEGPITEAFF
TRBV19,-,TRBJ1-1,CASRLLPSEAFF
TRBV28,-,TRBJ2-1,CASTTGYNEQFF
TRBV28,TRBD1,TRBJ1-1,CASSPLSRDRVVAAFF
TRBV6-5,-,TRBJ1-3,CASSYDRNSGNTIYF